The sequence of this T cell receptor beta chain was determined in a study of CD8+CD57+ T cells in acquired aplastic anemia. Study-wide background: CD4+ and CD8+ cells, once sorted, gave DNA averaging roughly 3.2 ug. General study points: In common between the patients and the controls were approximately 30 CD8+ CDR3 sequences. Patients did not significantly differ from controls in CD8+ Simpson's diversity.

A remark on this clonotype: Its antigen is still unknown.

The use of genomic DNA as template underpinned the TCR beta VDJ and CDR3 profiling. Each CDR3 protein gets one entry after TCRdb re-called the reads with MiXCR. Of under 350,000 distinct CDR3 sequences listed, 56% are singletons. This CDR3 contains 10 residues. The germline V and J ends were trimmed by 6 bases and 6 bases, with 5 bases remaining between them. Looked up from germline, CDR1 is LNHDA and CDR2 is SQIVND (reference sequence). This sequence was found in a human donor with severe aplastic anemia or a healthy control (not recorded which). Sequences were obtained from sorted CD4+, CD8+, or CD8+CD57+ T cells (not recorded which) from PBMCs. J is TRBJ1-1 and V is TRBV19; the D is unclear. CDR3 DNA sequence: TGTGCCAGTAGAGGACCTGAAGCTTTCTTT. Residues: CASRGPEAFF. Based on the CDR3 plus reference TRBV19 and TRBJ1-1, the full variable domain is DGGITQSPKYLFRKEGQNVTLSCEQNLNHDAMYWYRQDPGQGLRLIYYSQIVNDFQKGDIAEGYSVSREKKESFPLTVTSAQKNPTAFYLCASRGPEAFFGQGTRLTVV.